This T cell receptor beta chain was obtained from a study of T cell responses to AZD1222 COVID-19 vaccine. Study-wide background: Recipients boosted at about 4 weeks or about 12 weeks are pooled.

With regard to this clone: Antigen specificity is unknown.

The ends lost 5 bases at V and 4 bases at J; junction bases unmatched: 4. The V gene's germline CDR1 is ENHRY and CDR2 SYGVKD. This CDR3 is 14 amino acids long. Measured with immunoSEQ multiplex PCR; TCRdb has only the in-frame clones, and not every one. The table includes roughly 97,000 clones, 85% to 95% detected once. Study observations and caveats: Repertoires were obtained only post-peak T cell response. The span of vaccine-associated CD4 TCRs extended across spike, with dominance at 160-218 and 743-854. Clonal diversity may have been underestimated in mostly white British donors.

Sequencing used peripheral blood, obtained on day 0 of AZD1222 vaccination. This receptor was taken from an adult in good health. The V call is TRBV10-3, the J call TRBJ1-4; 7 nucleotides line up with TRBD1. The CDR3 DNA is TGTGCCATCAGTCCAGGACAGGTTAATGAAAAACTGTTTTTT. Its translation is CAISPGQVNEKLFF.